This TCR beta chain came from a study of glioma-infiltrating T cells after dendritic cell vaccination. V was clipped by 2 bases and J by 4 bases; unmatched bases: 16. The CDR3 is made up of 18 amino acids. Germline loops: CDR1 MNHNS, CDR2 SASEGT. Time point meaning: after dendritic cell vaccination, including at tumor progression/relapse. Repertoires were generated with immunoSEQ multiplex PCR, while TCRdb's copy carries only in-frame clones and drops some. The sample includes some 90,000 clones, approximately 78% seen only once; the top ten take roughly 2.1%. This clone appeared a few times. The source material was blood, sampled after dendritic cell vaccination. The receptor was isolated from a human donor with glioblastoma. The chain carries TRBV6-1 and TRBJ2-7; TRBD2 matches at 8 bases. The CDR3 loop is CASSERLGGAVAGYEQYV. CDR3 nucleotides: TGTGCCAGCAGTGAAAGGCTTGGAGGTGCGGTAGCGGGGTACGAGCAGTACGTC.